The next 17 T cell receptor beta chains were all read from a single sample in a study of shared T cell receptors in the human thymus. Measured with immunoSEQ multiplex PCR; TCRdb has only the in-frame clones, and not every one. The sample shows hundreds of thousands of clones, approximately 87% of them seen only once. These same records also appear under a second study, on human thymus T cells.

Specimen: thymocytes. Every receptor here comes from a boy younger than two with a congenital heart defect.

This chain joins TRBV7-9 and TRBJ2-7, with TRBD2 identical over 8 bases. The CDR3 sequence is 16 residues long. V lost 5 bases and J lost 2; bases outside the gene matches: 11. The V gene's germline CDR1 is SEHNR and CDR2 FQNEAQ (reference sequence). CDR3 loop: CASSPRGGDAPYEQYF. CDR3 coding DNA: TGTGCCAGCAGCCCTCGGGGGGGGGACGCACCCTACGAGCAGTACTTC.

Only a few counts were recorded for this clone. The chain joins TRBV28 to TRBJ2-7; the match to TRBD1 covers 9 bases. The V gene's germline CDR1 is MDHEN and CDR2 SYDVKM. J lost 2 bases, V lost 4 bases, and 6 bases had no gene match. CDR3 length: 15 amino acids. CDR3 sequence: CASSSGGTGTYEQYF. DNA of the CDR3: TGTGCCAGCAGTTCTGGGGGGACAGGGACCTACGAGCAGTACTTC.

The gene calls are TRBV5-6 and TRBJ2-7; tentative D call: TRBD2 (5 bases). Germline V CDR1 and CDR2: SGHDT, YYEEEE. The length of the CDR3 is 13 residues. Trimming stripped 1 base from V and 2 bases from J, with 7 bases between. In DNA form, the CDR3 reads TGTGCCAGCAGCTTGTGGCGGGCCTACGAGCAGTACTTC. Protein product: CASSLWRAYEQYF.

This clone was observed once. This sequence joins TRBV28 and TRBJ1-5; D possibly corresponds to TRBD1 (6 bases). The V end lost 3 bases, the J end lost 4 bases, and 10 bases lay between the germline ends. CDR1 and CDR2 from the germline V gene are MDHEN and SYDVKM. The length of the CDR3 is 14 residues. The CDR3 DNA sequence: TGTGCCAGCAGTTTGGACAGTCTAAATCAGCCCCAGCATTTT. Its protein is CASSLDSLNQPQHF. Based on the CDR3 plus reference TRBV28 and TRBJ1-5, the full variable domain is DVKVTQSSRYLVKRTGEKVFLECVQDMDHENMFWYRQDPGLGLRLIYFSYDVKMKEKGDIPEGYSVSREKKERFSLILESASTNQTSMYLCASSLDSLNQPQHFGDGTRLSIL.

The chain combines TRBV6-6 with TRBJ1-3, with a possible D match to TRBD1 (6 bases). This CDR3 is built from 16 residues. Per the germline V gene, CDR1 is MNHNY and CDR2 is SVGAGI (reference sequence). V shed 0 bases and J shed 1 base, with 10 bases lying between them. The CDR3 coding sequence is TGTGCCAGCAGTTACTCGGGGGACAATTCTGGAAACACCATATATTTT. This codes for CASSYSGDNSGNTIYF.

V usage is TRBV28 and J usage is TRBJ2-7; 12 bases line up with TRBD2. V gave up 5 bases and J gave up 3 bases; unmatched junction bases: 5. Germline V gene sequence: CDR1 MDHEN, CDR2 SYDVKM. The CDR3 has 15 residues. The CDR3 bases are TGTGCCAGCAGTCCTACTAGCGGGGGGCTCTACGAGCAGTACTTC. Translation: CASSPTSGGLYEQYF.

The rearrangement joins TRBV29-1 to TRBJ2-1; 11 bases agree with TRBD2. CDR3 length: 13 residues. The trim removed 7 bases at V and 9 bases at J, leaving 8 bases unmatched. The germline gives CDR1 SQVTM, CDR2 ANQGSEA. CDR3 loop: CSAPSGRRGEQFF. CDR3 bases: TGCAGCGCGCCTAGCGGGAGGCGAGGTGAGCAGTTCTTC.

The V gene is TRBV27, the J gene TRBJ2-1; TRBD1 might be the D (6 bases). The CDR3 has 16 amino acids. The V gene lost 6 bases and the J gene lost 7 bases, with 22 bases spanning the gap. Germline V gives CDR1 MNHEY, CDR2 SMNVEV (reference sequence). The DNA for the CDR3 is TGTGCCAGCAGATCCCCTACAGGGATTGGGGGAAATGAGCAGTTCTTC. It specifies CASRSPTGIGGNEQFF.

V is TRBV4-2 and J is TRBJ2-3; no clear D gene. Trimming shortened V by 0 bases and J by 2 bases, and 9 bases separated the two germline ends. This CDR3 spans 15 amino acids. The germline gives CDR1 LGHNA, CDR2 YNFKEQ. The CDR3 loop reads CASSQESTVTDTQYF. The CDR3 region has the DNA TGTGCCAGCAGCCAAGAATCCACAGTCACAGATACGCAGTATTTT.

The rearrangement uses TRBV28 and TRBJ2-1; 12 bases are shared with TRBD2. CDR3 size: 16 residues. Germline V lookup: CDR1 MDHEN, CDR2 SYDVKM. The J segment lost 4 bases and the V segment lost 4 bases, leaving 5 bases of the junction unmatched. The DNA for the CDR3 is TGTGCCAGCAGTTCCCCGACTAGCGGGAGATACAATGAGCAGTTCTTC. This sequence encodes CASSSPTSGRYNEQFF.

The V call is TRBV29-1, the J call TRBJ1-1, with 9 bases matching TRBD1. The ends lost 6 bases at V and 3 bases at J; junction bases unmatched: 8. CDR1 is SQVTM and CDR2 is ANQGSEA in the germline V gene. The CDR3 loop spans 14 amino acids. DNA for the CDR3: TGCAGCGTGGCCGAACAGGGGGCGGACACTGAAGCTTTCTTT. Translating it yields CSVAEQGADTEAFF.

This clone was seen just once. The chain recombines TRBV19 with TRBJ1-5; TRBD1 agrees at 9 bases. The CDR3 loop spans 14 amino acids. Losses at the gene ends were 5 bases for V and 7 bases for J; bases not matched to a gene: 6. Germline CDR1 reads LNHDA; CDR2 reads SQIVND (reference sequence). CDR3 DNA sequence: TGTGCCAGTAGTGTTACAGGGGGCGGACAGCCCCAGCATTTT. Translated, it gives CASSVTGGGQPQHF. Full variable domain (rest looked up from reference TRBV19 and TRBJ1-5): DGGITQSPKYLFRKEGQNVTLSCEQNLNHDAMYWYRQDPGQGLRLIYYSQIVNDFQKGDIAEGYSVSREKKESFPLTVTSAQKNPTAFYLCASSVTGGGQPQHFGDGTRLSIL.

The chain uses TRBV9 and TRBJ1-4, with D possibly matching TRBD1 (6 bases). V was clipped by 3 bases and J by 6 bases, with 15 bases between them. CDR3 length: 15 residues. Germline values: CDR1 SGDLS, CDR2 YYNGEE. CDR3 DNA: TGTGCCAGCAGCGCTGTGCAGGGGAAAGATGAAAAACTGTTTTTT. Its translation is CASSAVQGKDEKLFF.

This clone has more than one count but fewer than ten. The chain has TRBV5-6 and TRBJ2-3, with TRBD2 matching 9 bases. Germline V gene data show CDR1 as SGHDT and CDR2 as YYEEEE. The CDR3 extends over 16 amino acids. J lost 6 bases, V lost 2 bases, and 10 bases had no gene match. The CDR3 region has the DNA TGTGCCAGCAGCTTCGGGCGGGAGGGCCCTAAGGATACGCAGTATTTT. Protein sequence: CASSFGREGPKDTQYF.

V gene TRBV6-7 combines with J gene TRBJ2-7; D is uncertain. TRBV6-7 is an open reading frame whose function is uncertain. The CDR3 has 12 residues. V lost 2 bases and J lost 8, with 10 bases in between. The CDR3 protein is CASSYIQYKQYF. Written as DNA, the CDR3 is TGTGCCAGCAGTTACATACAGTACAAGCAGTACTTC.

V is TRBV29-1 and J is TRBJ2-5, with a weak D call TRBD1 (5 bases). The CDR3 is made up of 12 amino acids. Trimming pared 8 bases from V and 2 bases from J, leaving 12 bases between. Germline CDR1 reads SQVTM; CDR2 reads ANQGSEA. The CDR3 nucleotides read TGCAGCTCAGGGTCATCGCAAGAGACCCAGTACTTC. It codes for CSSGSSQETQYF.

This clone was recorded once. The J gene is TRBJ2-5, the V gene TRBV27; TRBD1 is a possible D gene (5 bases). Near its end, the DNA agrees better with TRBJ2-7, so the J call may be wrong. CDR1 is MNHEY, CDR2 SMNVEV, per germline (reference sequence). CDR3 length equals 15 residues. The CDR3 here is CASSSFSGSIDEQYF. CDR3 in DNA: TGTGCCAGCAGTTCCTTTTCAGGGTCTATCGACGAGCAGTACTTC.